The source of this T cell receptor beta chain is a study of vaccination and CD4 T cells after COVID-19. Across the whole study: Roughly 10 convalescent patients had mild and one had severe PCR-confirmed SARS-CoV-2 disease.

Treatment here: approximately nine-day PBMC culture with coronavirus spike peptide pools or control peptides (ViraFEST assay). About this clonotype: Its antigen remains unidentified. At one end, the junction sequence differs from germline, possibly due to a read error.

Oncomine TCR Beta short-read sequencing was applied to DNA from cultured CD4+ T cells. MiXCR, run by TCRdb on the PCR reads, gives a single entry per CDR3 protein. Of some 15,000 distinct CDR3 sequences in the sample, about 56% were seen once. The CDR3 is made up of 13 amino acids. In germline, CDR1 is LNHNV, CDR2 YYDKDF (reference sequence). The rearrangement links TRBV15 to TRBJ1-4, with D possibly being TRBD1 (5 bases). The sequence was collected from a human donor who had recovered from COVID-19. This material consisted of CD4+ T cells from blood, cultured in vitro, taken before SARS-CoV-2 vaccination. CDR3 coding DNA: TGTGCCACCAGGAGAGGGACGGATGAAAAACTGTTTTTT. This codes for CATRRGTDEKLFF.